This is a list of T cell receptor beta chains from one sample in a study of cytomegalovirus exposure and HLA in healthy donors. Produced via immunoSEQ multiplex PCR; TCRdb's table is partial and in-frame only. The table shows 97,000 or so clones, with about 83% occurring only once. The sample was PBMCs. These receptors were obtained from a young woman in good health and CMV-seronegative. The CDR3 runs from the conserved cysteine through the conserved F or W.

j_call v_call cdr3_aa
TRBJ1-1 TRBV5-4 CASSSYRGSRAFF
TRBJ1-3 TRBV28 CASSLSRGNTIYF
TRBJ1-3 TRBV10-3 CAISDRGKHSGNTIYF
TRBJ2-5 TRBV2 CASSRDRGRETQYF
TRBJ2-2 TRBV5-4 CASSAHLQASGELFF
TRBJ1-1 TRBV7-8 CASSSYLNTEAFF
TRBJ2-3 TRBV9 CASSVDPGLAGTDTQYF
TRBJ2-7 TRBV4-3 CASSQGTSEYEQYF
TRBJ2-3 TRBV7-8 CASSTTPFPGGTDTQYF
TRBJ2-1 TRBV5-1 CASSPTDRAGEQFF
TRBJ1-1 TRBV25-1 CASSRNTEAFF
TRBJ2-7 TRBV29-1 CSVNRAGSYEQYF
TRBJ1-2 TRBV28 CASRRGDGPVAYGYTF
TRBJ2-7 TRBV14 CASSKPGLAGNYEQYF
TRBJ2-7 TRBV29-1 CSVHTGGDEQYF
TRBJ2-3 TRBV7-3 CASSSGLAGDTQYF
TRBJ2-3 TRBV7-3 CASSPRTGFDTDTQYF
TRBJ1-2 TRBV5-1 CASSLTGQELNYGYTF
TRBJ1-2 TRBV6-1 CASSEVTGGNYGYTF
TRBJ1-2 TRBV11-2 CASSLDARGIGGNYGYTF
TRBJ1-2 TRBV29-1 CSARLIEGYTF
TRBJ2-5 TRBV14 CASSPLTGRETQYF
TRBJ2-3 TRBV27 CASSPINSDRGTDTQYF
TRBJ2-7 TRBV28 CASSPLAGVYEQYF
TRBJ2-2 TRBV5-1 CASSFSAANTGELFF
TRBJ2-7 TRBV4-3 CASSRQTRSEQYF
TRBJ2-7 TRBV7-2 CASSFGEGRGYEQYF
TRBJ2-3 TRBV7-6 CASSFSTGTSTDTQYF
TRBJ2-5 TRBV9 CARTRAGGVQETQYF
TRBJ1-3 TRBV4-1 CASSTAEVANTIYF
TRBJ2-7 TRBV7-9 CASSSLGAGYEQYF
TRBJ2-7 TRBV5-5 CASSAYRDEQYF
TRBJ1-4 TRBV5-1 CASAPGGQALSRLFF
TRBJ2-3 TRBV16 CASSQAPSLDTFF
TRBJ1-2 TRBV5-1 CASSLEGQRSRGYTF
TRBJ1-2 TRBV5-4 CASSSQDTPGKSGYTF
TRBJ1-2 TRBV4-2 CASTQGTAEDYGYTF
TRBJ1-1 TRBV7-2 CASSPPWTRDGAFF
TRBJ2-1 TRBV6-6 CASNSGQGANEQFF